Following are 7 T cell receptor beta chains from one sample sequenced in a study of blood T cell repertoires in COVID-19. Sequencing was performed with immunoSEQ multiplex PCR; in TCRdb, only in-frame clones are kept and a portion is missing. The data show tens of thousands of clones, roughly 85% seen once. Sequenced input: peripheral blood. All receptors derive from a human donor in a cohort sampled during active COVID-19.

The chain combines TRBV12-3 or TRBV12-4 with TRBJ1-1, with no clear D. V lost 6 bases, J lost 3 bases, and 5 bases lay in between. CDR3 length: 11 amino acids. The CDR3 DNA is TGTGCCAGCAGCTCTTACACTGAAGCTTTCTTT. Its protein product is CASSSYTEAFF.

This clone came up once. This chain joins TRBV30 and TRBJ1-5, with D perhaps TRBD1 (6 bases). Germline CDR1 reads GTSNPN; CDR2 reads SVGIG (reference sequence). The CDR3 spans 15 residues. Trimming left V 2 bases short and J 0 bases short, with 11 bases between. CDR3 residues: CAWSQNRVSNQPQHF. In DNA form, the CDR3 reads TGTGCCTGGAGTCAAAACAGGGTTAGCAATCAGCCCCAGCATTTT.

CDR3 in DNA: TGCAGCCACAGGGGAATCACTGAAGCTTTCTTT. Translation gives CSHRGITEAFF. The V call is TRBV20-1, the J call TRBJ1-1, with TRBD1 matching 7 bases. This CDR3 has 11 residues. The germline gives CDR1 DFQATT, CDR2 SNEGSKA (reference sequence).

The chain has TRBV28 and TRBJ1-2, with D possibly being TRBD1 (5 bases). Germline values: CDR1 MDHEN, CDR2 SYDVKM. V lost 3 bases to trimming and J lost 11 bases, with 10 bases between them. CDR3 length: 11 amino acids. The CDR3 spells CASSLNGHYTF. CDR3 nucleotides: TGTGCCAGCAGTTTGAATGGACATTACACCTTC.

The chain uses TRBV19 and TRBJ1-1; 8 positions agree with TRBD1. V was pared by 8 bases and J by 7 bases, with 6 bases of the junction left unmatched. The CDR3 runs to 12 residues. CDR1 is LNHDA and CDR2 is SQIVND in the germline V gene (reference sequence). The CDR3 sequence is CASQGQGGEAFF. The CDR3 DNA reads as TGTGCCAGTCAAGGACAGGGAGGTGAAGCTTTCTTT.

For this clone: Other DNA sequences in this specimen translate into the identical CDR3. The V gene is TRBV5-1, the J gene TRBJ2-5, with D perhaps TRBD1 (5 bases). CDR3 length: 13 residues. V shed 0 bases and J shed 2 bases, with 5 bases lying between them. Looked up from germline, CDR1 is SGHRS and CDR2 is YFSETQ. The CDR3 DNA follows: TGCGCCAGCAGCTTGGGACAGCAAGAGACCCAGTACTTC. Translating gives CASSLGQQETQYF.

This sequence joins TRBV10-3 and TRBJ2-5, with TRBD2 matching 8 bases. Germline V lookup: CDR1 ENHRY, CDR2 SYGVKD. The CDR3 spans 16 residues. The trim removed 3 bases at V and 2 bases at J, leaving 8 bases unmatched. CDR3 residues: CAISDATSGFQETQYF. Written as DNA, the CDR3 is TGTGCCATCAGTGACGCTACTAGCGGCTTTCAAGAGACCCAGTACTTC.